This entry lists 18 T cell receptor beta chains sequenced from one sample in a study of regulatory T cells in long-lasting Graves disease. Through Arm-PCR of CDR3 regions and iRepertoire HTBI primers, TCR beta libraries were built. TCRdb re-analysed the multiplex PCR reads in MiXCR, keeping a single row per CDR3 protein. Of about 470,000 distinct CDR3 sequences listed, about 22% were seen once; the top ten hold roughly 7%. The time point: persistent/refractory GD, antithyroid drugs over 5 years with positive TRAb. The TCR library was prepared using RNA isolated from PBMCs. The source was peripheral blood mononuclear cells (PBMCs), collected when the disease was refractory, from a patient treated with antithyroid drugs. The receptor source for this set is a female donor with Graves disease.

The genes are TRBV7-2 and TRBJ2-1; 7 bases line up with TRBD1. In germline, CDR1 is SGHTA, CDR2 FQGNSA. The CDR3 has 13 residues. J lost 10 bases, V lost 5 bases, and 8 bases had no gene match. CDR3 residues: CASSLNRGGEQFF. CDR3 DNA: TGTGCCAGCAGCCTCAACAGGGGCGGGGAGCAGTTCTTC.

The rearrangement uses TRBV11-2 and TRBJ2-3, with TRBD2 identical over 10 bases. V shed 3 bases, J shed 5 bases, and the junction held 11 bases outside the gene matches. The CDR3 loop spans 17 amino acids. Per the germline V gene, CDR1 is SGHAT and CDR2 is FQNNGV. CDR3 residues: CASSFAPSGRDVDTQYF. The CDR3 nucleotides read TGTGCCAGCAGCTTCGCTCCTAGCGGGAGAGATGTAGATACGCAGTATTTT.

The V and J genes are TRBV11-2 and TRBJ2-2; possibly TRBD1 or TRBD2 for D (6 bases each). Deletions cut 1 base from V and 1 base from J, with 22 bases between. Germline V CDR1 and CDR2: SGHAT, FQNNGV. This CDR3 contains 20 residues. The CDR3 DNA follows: TGTGCCAGCAGCTTAGTACTCACAGGGAGGACTACTGGGAACACCGGGGAGCTGTTTTTT. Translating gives CASSLVLTGRTTGNTGELFF. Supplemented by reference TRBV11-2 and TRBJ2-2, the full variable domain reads EAGVAQSPRYKIIEKRQSVAFWCNPISGHATLYWYQQILGQGPKLLIQFQNNGVVDDSQLPKDRFSAERLKGVDSTLKIQPAKLEDSAVYLCASSLVLTGRTTGNTGELFFGEGSRLTVL.

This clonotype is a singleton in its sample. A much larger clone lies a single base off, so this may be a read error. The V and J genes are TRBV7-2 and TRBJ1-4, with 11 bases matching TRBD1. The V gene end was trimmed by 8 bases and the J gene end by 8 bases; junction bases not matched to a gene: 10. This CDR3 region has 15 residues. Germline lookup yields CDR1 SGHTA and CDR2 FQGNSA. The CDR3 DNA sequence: TGTGCCAGCGGCACCCCCGGGACAGGGGGGGAAAAACTGTTTTTT. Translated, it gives CASGTPGTGGEKLFF.

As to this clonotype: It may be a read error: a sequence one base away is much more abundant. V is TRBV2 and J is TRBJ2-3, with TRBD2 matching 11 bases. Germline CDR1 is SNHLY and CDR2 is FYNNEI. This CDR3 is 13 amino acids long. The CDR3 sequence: CTSRETSGATQYF. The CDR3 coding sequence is TGTACCAGCAGAGAGACTAGCGGGGCGACGCAGTATTTT.

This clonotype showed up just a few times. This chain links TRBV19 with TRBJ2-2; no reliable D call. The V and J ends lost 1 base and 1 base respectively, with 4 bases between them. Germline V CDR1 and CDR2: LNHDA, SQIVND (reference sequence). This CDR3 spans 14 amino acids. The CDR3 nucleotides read TGTGCCAGTAGTATAGGGCAGAACACCGGGGAGCTGTTTTTT. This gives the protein CASSIGQNTGELFF.

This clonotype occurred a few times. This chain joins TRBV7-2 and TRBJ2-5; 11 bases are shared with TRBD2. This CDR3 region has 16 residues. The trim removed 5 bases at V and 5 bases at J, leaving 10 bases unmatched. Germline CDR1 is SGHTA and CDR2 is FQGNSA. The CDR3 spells CASSLRVAGGGETQYF. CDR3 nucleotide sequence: TGTGCCAGCAGCCTTAGGGTAGCGGGAGGGGGGGAGACCCAGTACTTC.

CDR3 bases: TGTGCCAGCAGTGACCCTTGGACAGGGGGGGTTCAGCCCCAGCATTTT. This translates into CASSDPWTGGVQPQHF. The rearrangement links TRBV6-1 to TRBJ1-5; 10 bases are shared with TRBD1. The CDR3 loop spans 16 amino acids. V dropped 3 bases and J dropped 6; count of bases not matched to a gene: 8. Germline V CDR1 and CDR2: MNHNS, SASEGT.

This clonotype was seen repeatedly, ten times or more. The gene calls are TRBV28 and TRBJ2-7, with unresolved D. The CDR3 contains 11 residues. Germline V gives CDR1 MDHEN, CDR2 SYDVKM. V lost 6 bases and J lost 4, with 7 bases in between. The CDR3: CASSPHYEQYF. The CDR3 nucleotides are TGTGCCAGCAGCCCTCATTACGAGCAGTACTTC.

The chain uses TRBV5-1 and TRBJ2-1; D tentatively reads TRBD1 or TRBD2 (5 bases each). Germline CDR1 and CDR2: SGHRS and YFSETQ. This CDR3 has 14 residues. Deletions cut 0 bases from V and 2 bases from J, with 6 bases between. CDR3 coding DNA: TGCGCCAGCAGCTTGGGGGACCCCTACAATGAGCAGTTCTTC. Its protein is CASSLGDPYNEQFF. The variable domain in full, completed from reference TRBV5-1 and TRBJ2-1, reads KAGVTQTPRYLIKTRGQQVTLSCSPISGHRSVSWYQQTPGQGLQFLFEYFSETQRNKGNFPGRFSGRQFSNSRSEMNVSTLELGDSALYLCASSLGDPYNEQFFGPGTRLTVL.

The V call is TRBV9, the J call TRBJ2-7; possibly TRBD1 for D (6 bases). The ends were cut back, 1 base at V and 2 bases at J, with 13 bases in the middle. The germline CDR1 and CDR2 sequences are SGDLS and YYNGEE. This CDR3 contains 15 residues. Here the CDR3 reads CASSVRAGVAYEQYF. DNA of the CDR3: TGTGCCAGCAGCGTAAGGGCAGGGGTAGCCTACGAGCAGTACTTC.

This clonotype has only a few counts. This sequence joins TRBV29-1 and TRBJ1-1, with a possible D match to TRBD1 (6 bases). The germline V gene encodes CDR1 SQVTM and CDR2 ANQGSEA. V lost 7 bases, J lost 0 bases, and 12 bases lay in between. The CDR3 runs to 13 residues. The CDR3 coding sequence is TGCAGCGCCGTTGGACAGCTGAACACTGAAGCTTTCTTT. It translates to CSAVGQLNTEAFF.

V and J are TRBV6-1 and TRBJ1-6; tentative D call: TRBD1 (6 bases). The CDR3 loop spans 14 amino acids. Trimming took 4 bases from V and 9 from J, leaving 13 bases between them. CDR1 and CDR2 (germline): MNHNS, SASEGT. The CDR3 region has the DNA TGTGCCAGCAGTGGCCACAGGGAGGGTTCACCCCTCCACTTT. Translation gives CASSGHREGSPLHF.

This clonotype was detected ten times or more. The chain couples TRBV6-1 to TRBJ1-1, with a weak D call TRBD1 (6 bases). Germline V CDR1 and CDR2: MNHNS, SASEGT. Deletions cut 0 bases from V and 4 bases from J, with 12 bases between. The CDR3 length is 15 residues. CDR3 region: CASSEARGLGTEAFF. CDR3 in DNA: TGTGCCAGCAGTGAAGCCAGGGGCCTAGGCACTGAAGCTTTCTTT.

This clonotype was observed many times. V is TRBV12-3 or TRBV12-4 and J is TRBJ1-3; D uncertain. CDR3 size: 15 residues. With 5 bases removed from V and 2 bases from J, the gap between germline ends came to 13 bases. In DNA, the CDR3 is TGTGCCAGCAGTCTTAGGACCGGAGCTGGAAACACCATATATTTT. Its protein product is CASSLRTGAGNTIYF.

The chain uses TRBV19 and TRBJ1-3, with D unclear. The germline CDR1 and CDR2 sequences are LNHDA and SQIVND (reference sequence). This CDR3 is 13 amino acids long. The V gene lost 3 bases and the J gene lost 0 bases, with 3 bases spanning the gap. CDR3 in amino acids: CASSISSGNTIYF. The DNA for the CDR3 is TGTGCCAGTAGTATTAGCTCTGGAAACACCATATATTTT.

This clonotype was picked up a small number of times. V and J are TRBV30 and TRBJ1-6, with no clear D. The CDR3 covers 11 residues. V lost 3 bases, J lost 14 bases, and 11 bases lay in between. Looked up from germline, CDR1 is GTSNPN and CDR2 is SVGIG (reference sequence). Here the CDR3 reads CAWRGLEALHF. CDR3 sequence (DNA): TGTGCCTGGAGGGGATTGGAAGCCCTCCACTTT. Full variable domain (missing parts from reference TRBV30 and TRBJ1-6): SQTIHQWPATLVQPVGSPLSLECTVEGTSNPNLYWYRQAAGRGLQLLFYSVGIGQISSEVPQNLSASRPQDRQFILSSKKLLLSDSGFYLCAWRGLEALHFGNGTRLTVT.

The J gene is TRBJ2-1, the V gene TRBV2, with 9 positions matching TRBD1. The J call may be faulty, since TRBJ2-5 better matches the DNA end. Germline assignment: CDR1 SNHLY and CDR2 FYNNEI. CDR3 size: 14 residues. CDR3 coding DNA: TGTGCCAGCAGAGCGGACAGGGGATCCGGGACCCAGTACTTC. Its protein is CASRADRGSGTQYF.